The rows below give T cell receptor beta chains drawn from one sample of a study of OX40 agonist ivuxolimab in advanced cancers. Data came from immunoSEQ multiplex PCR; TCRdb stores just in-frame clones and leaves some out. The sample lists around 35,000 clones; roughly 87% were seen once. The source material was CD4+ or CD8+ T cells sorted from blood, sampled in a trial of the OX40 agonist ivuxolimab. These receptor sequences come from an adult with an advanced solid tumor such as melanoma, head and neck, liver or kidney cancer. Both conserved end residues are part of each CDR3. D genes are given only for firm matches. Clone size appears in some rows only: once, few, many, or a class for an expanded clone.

DNA: TGCAGCGTTCCCCCGGCAGGGGGCTATGGCTACACCTTC; CDR3: CSVPPAGGYGYTF; length: 13; D: TRBD1; J: TRBJ1-2; size: .; V: TRBV29-1
DNA: TGCGCCAGCAGCTTGCGTCAGAGGCCCTACGAGCAGTACTTC; CDR3: CASSLRQRPYEQYF; length: 14; D: .; J: TRBJ2-7; size: .; V: TRBV5-1
DNA: TGCGCCAGCAGCCCCCTGCGCGGGGGCTCCTACAATGAGCAGTTCTTC; CDR3: CASSPLRGGSYNEQFF; length: 16; D: TRBD2; J: TRBJ2-1; size: medium-sized; V: TRBV4-1
DNA: TGTGCCAGCAGCGTGGGGAGCGCGGGCTACGAGCAGTACTTC; CDR3: CASSVGSAGYEQYF; length: 14; D: .; J: TRBJ2-7; size: once; V: TRBV5-4
DNA: TGTGCCAGCAGCTTGGGACTAGCTGTCTACGAGCAGTACTTC; CDR3: CASSLGLAVYEQYF; length: 14; D: TRBD2; J: TRBJ2-7; size: .; V: TRBV5-6
DNA: TGTGCCAGCAGCCCCGACAGGGGGTCCGGAAACACCATATATTTT; CDR3: CASSPDRGSGNTIYF; length: 15; D: TRBD1; J: TRBJ1-3; size: .; V: TRBV4-2
DNA: TGTGCCATTGAGCCCGGGGGACTAGAGACCCAGTACTTC; CDR3: CAIEPGGLETQYF; length: 13; D: .; J: TRBJ2-5; size: .; V: TRBV25-1
DNA: TGTGCCAGCAGCAGGGGACAGGTCTATGGCTACACCTTC; CDR3: CASSRGQVYGYTF; length: 13; D: TRBD1; J: TRBJ1-2; size: .; V: TRBV5-6
DNA: TGTGCCAGCAGCCTCGATACATGGGGGCCGACCGCCTACAATGAGCAGTTCTTC; CDR3: CASSLDTWGPTAYNEQFF; length: 18; D: .; J: TRBJ2-1; size: once; V: TRBV11-2
DNA: TGTGCCAGCAGCTTTGACTCGTCCACGGACAATTCACCCCTCCACTTT; CDR3: CASSFDSSTDNSPLHF; length: 16; D: .; J: TRBJ1-6; size: .; V: TRBV7-9
DNA: TGTGCCAGCAGTTATGGCGGGACGGGCTATGGCTACACCTTC; CDR3: CASSYGGTGYGYTF; length: 14; D: .; J: TRBJ1-2; size: .; V: TRBV6-5
DNA: TGCGCCAGCAGCCAAGTAGGCCAGAACACTGAAGCTTTCTTT; CDR3: CASSQVGQNTEAFF; length: 14; D: .; J: TRBJ1-1; size: .; V: TRBV4-1
DNA: TGTGCCAGCAGCAAGGGGGAGACCCAGTACTTC; CDR3: CASSKGETQYF; length: 11; D: .; J: TRBJ2-5; size: .; V: TRBV7-8
DNA: TGCGCCAGCAGCCTAGGGACAGGGGACGAGCAGTACTTC; CDR3: CASSLGTGDEQYF; length: 13; D: TRBD1; J: TRBJ2-7; size: .; V: TRBV5-1
DNA: TGTGCCAGCAGTGAAGCGCAAGAGACAGAGCAGTACTTC; CDR3: CASSEAQETEQYF; length: 13; D: .; J: TRBJ2-7; size: .; V: TRBV6-1
DNA: TGTGCCAGCAGTTTACTAGCACCCTACAATGAGCAGTTCTTC; CDR3: CASSLLAPYNEQFF; length: 14; D: .; J: TRBJ2-1; size: .; V: TRBV28
DNA: TGCGCCAGCGCCCAGAGTACCGGCTACAATGAGCAGTTCTTC; CDR3: CASAQSTGYNEQFF; length: 14; D: .; J: TRBJ2-1; size: .; V: TRBV4-1
DNA: TGCGCCAGCAGCTTGGCCGAGGGGGCGGGCAATGAGCAGTTCTTC; CDR3: CASSLAEGAGNEQFF; length: 15; D: TRBD1; J: TRBJ2-1; size: .; V: TRBV5-1
DNA: TGTGCCAGCAGCTTGCCCGGGCCAAGGTTTCCCTCCGAGTGGGAAAAACTGTTTTTT; CDR3: CASSLPGPRFPSEWEKLFF; length: 19; D: .; J: TRBJ1-4; size: .; V: TRBV5-6
DNA: TGCGCCAGCAGCCAAGATCTGGACAGAAACTCCTACGAGCAGTACTTC; CDR3: CASSQDLDRNSYEQYF; length: 16; D: .; J: TRBJ2-7; size: .; V: TRBV4-1
DNA: TGTGCCAGCACCATTAGCGGACAGACAGGCTACACCTTC; CDR3: CASTISGQTGYTF; length: 13; D: .; J: TRBJ1-2; size: .; V: TRBV7-9
DNA: TGTGCCAGTAGTCTTAGCGGGGGCTCCTCCTACGAGCAGTACTTC; CDR3: CASSLSGGSSYEQYF; length: 15; D: TRBD2; J: TRBJ2-7; size: .; V: TRBV19
DNA: TGTGCCAGCAGCTCTCGCTGGGGAGGGTTGAACACTGAAGCTTTCTTT; CDR3: CASSSRWGGLNTEAFF; length: 16; D: .; J: TRBJ1-1; size: .; V: TRBV7-6